This entry lists 32 T cell receptor beta chains sequenced from one sample in a study of control samples from healthy donors and cancer patients. TCRdb's table, derived via immunoSEQ multiplex PCR, lists solely in-frame clones and lacks some. The sample shows roughly 120,000 clones, roughly 91% of them seen only once. Sequencing input: blood. Receptors originate from a woman aged 70-85 years in good health.

This sequence joins TRBV7-3 and TRBJ2-5; 8 positions agree with TRBD2. V was clipped by 2 bases and J by 1 base; unmatched bases: 3. The CDR3 contains 15 residues. Germline V gene data show CDR1 as SGHTA and CDR2 as FQGTGA. The CDR3 reads CASSLAGGTQETQYF. CDR3 bases: TGTGCCAGCAGCTTAGCGGGGGGTACCCAAGAGACCCAGTACTTC.

CDR3 sequence: CASSLTAGYTF. CDR3 DNA sequence: TGTGCCAGCAGCCTAACGGCGGGCTACACCTTC. The genes are TRBV7-2 and TRBJ1-2; D uncertain. The CDR3 covers 11 residues. Trimming left V 5 bases short and J 8 bases short, with 9 bases between. In germline, CDR1 is SGHTA, CDR2 FQGNSA.

The chain employs TRBV11-2 and TRBJ1-1, with D possibly TRBD1 on 5 matching bases. Germline V gives CDR1 SGHAT, CDR2 FQNNGV. V was pared by 3 bases and J by 5 bases, with 16 bases between. CDR3 length equals 15 residues. The CDR3 protein is CASSLDTFMGTEAFF. DNA of the CDR3: TGTGCCAGCAGCTTGGACACCTTTATGGGTACTGAAGCTTTCTTT.

The rearrangement joins TRBV6-5 to TRBJ1-1, with a tentative D call TRBD1 (5 bases). From germline, CDR1 is MNHEY and CDR2 SVGAGI. CDR3 length: 13 amino acids. The V gene lost 0 bases and the J gene lost 7 bases, with 9 bases spanning the gap. The chain's CDR3 is CASSYSLDSEAFF. The CDR3, as DNA: TGTGCCAGCAGTTACTCGTTAGACAGTGAAGCTTTCTTT.

This chain connects TRBV12-3 or TRBV12-4 to TRBJ2-7; no clear D. V dropped 5 bases and J dropped 4 bases, with 12 bases sitting between them. The CDR3 consists of 13 residues. This chain's CDR3 is CASSVDRFYEQYF. The CDR3 DNA sequence: TGTGCCAGCAGTGTCGACCGATTTTACGAGCAGTACTTC.

The CDR3 sequence: CASSFYLNEQFF. CDR3 nucleotides: TGTGCCAGCAGTTTTTACCTCAATGAGCAGTTCTTC. The rearrangement uses TRBV12-3 or TRBV12-4 and TRBJ2-1; D unresolved. The ends were cut back, 3 bases at V and 6 bases at J, with 6 bases in the middle. The CDR3 sequence is 12 residues long.

V usage is TRBV19 and J usage is TRBJ2-7; D might be TRBD2 (7 bases). V dropped 3 bases and J dropped 0 bases, with 18 bases sitting between them. This CDR3 contains 17 residues. CDR1 is LNHDA, CDR2 SQIVND, per germline (reference sequence). CDR3 nucleotide sequence: TGTGCCAGTAGTATTCTTCCGGGGGGCAAGAGCTCCTACGAGCAGTACTTC. Encoded protein: CASSILPGGKSSYEQYF. The complete variable domain, with remaining parts taken from reference TRBV19 and TRBJ2-7, reads DGGITQSPKYLFRKEGQNVTLSCEQNLNHDAMYWYRQDPGQGLRLIYYSQIVNDFQKGDIAEGYSVSREKKESFPLTVTSAQKNPTAFYLCASSILPGGKSSYEQYFGPGTRLTVT.

CDR3 DNA: TGTGCCAGCAGTCCTAGCCCAGGGGCCTACAATGAGCAGTTCTTC. Translated: CASSPSPGAYNEQFF. This chain connects TRBV7-9 to TRBJ2-1; D may be TRBD1 (6 bases). Germline values: CDR1 SEHNR, CDR2 FQNEAQ (reference sequence). This CDR3 is built from 15 residues. V was pared by 6 bases and J by 2 bases, with 14 bases between.

The chain recombines TRBV4-2 with TRBJ1-3, with D maybe TRBD1 (5 bases). Germline lookup yields CDR1 LGHNA and CDR2 YNFKEQ. The V end was cut by 0 bases, the J end by 4 bases, with 16 bases between. This CDR3 contains 17 residues. The DNA of the CDR3 is TGTGCCAGCAGCCAAGAGGGTGGGGGGGTCGGCGGAAACACCATATATTTT. Protein product: CASSQEGGGVGGNTIYF.

J is TRBJ1-2 and V is TRBV6-1, with D perhaps TRBD1 (6 bases). Trimming stripped 2 bases from V and 8 bases from J, with 18 bases between. Germline V gene lookup returns CDR1 MNHNS and CDR2 SASEGT. The CDR3 is 15 residues long. CDR3 coding DNA: TGTGCCAGCAGTGAAACAGGGACACCAATGTGGGGCTACACCTTC. It translates to CASSETGTPMWGYTF.

This chain links TRBV3-1 (or the pseudogene TRBV3-2) with TRBJ1-2; 10 bases match TRBD1. V shed 3 bases, J shed 3 bases, and the junction held 10 bases outside the gene matches. The germline V gene encodes CDR1 LGHDT and CDR2 YNNKEL (reference sequence). The CDR3 length is 17 residues. CDR3 nucleotides: TGTGCCAGCAGCCAGGGAAGTACGGGACAGGGGTACTATGGCTACACCTTC. It specifies CASSQGSTGQGYYGYTF.

The V call is TRBV6-5, the J call TRBJ2-7; D call uncertain. V lost 0 bases to trimming and J lost 7 bases, with 10 bases between them. CDR1 and CDR2 (germline): MNHEY, SVGAGI. The CDR3 consists of 13 residues. The CDR3 bases are TGTGCCAGCAGTTACTCGACGGTGGGAGAGCAGTACTTC. It yields the protein CASSYSTVGEQYF.

This chain links TRBV10-3 with TRBJ2-1; D unresolved. There are 12 residues in the CDR3. Trimming removed 5 bases from V and 4 bases from J, with 6 bases in between. CDR1 and CDR2 (germline): ENHRY, SYGVKD. This CDR3 is CAISNQYNEQFF. The CDR3 DNA reads as TGTGCCATCAGTAATCAGTACAATGAGCAGTTCTTC.

The V and J genes are TRBV3-1 (or the pseudogene TRBV3-2) and TRBJ2-5; D unclear. The CDR3 consists of 11 residues. V was cut by 3 bases and J by 5 bases, with 4 bases left in between. Per the germline V gene, CDR1 is LGHDT and CDR2 is YNNKEL (reference sequence). The CDR3 coding sequence is TGTGCCAGCAGCCAGCGGGAGACCCAGTACTTC. Translation gives CASSQRETQYF.

This chain connects TRBV11-2 to TRBJ1-1; 8 bases match TRBD1. V was clipped by 8 bases and J by 5 bases; unmatched bases: 10. Germline-derived CDR1 and CDR2 are SGHAT and FQNNGV. CDR3 size: 14 residues. The CDR3: CASGTGQGTTEAFF. The CDR3 DNA sequence: TGTGCCAGCGGCACTGGACAGGGAACAACTGAAGCTTTCTTT.

This clone was found once. This chain connects TRBV5-4 to TRBJ2-1, with 14 bases matching TRBD2. CDR1 is SGHNT and CDR2 is YYREEE in the germline V gene (reference sequence). The CDR3 length is 16 residues. J was trimmed by 8 bases and V by 4 bases; bases with no gene match: 8. CDR3 amino acids: CASSAGLAGGRYEQFF. The CDR3 DNA is TGTGCCAGCAGCGCCGGACTAGCGGGGGGCCGGTATGAGCAGTTCTTC.

V gene TRBV7-9 combines with J gene TRBJ1-6; D is unresolved. Germline CDR1 is SEHNR and CDR2 is FQNEAQ (reference sequence). This CDR3 region has 14 residues. Trimming took 5 bases from V and 7 from J, leaving 12 bases between them. The CDR3, as DNA: TGTGCCAGCAGCCGCGCGGAGGCCAATTCACCCCTCCACTTT. Translated, it gives CASSRAEANSPLHF.

This clone showed up just once. This chain joins TRBV2 and TRBJ2-5, with D possibly matching TRBD2 (6 bases). The V gene lost 5 bases and the J gene lost 4 bases, with 14 bases spanning the gap. CDR3 length: 14 amino acids. Germline V gene data show CDR1 as SNHLY and CDR2 as FYNNEI. The CDR3 DNA reads as TGTGCCAGCAGTTCCGGATTGGGGGGAGAGACCCAGTACTTC. This encodes CASSSGLGGETQYF.

The V call is TRBV2, the J call TRBJ2-7, with 8 bases that match TRBD1. The length of the CDR3 is 14 residues. Germline CDR1 reads SNHLY; CDR2 reads FYNNEI. V trimming: 4 bases; J trimming: 3 bases; junction bases outside the gene matches: 5. This CDR3 is CASSVRTGLYEQYF. In DNA form, the CDR3 reads TGTGCCAGCAGTGTCAGGACAGGGCTCTACGAGCAGTACTTC. Full variable domain (remainder filled in from reference TRBV2 and TRBJ2-7): EPEVTQTPSHQVTQMGQEVILRCVPISNHLYFYWYRQILGQKVEFLVSFYNNEISEKSEIFDDQFSVERPDGSNFTLKIRSTKLEDSAMYFCASSVRTGLYEQYFGPGTRLTVT.

The chain has TRBV18 and TRBJ1-3; D uncertain. Between the trimmed V and J ends, which lost 4 bases and 0 bases, there was a span of 13 bases. CDR1 and CDR2 (germline): KGHSH, LQKENI. The CDR3 is 16 amino acids. The CDR3 loop reads CASSLGRAGSGNTIYF. The CDR3, as DNA: TGTGCCAGCTCACTTGGACGGGCGGGCTCTGGAAACACCATATATTTT.

This clone is medium-sized. The V gene is TRBV4-3, the J gene TRBJ2-7, with a tentative D call TRBD1 (6 bases). The germline V gene encodes CDR1 LGHNA and CDR2 YSLEER. Trimming removed 1 base at V and 6 bases at J, with 7 bases between. CDR3 length: 12 amino acids. In DNA, the CDR3 is TGCGCCAGCAGCCAAGCCAGGGGCGAGCAGTACTTC. This encodes CASSQARGEQYF.

This clone came up once. The J gene is TRBJ1-1, the V gene TRBV3-1 (or the pseudogene TRBV3-2), with D possibly TRBD1 on 5 matching bases. CDR3 length: 15 amino acids. Germline lookup yields CDR1 LGHDT and CDR2 YNNKEL (reference sequence). V dropped 1 base and J dropped 1 base, with 10 bases sitting between them. The CDR3 DNA sequence: TGTGCCAGCAGCCAAGGGAACCAGGGGAACACTGAAGCTTTCTTT. It specifies CASSQGNQGNTEAFF.

The CDR3 protein is CASSPKVQGGNTEAFF. CDR3 DNA sequence: TGTGCCAGCTCACCAAAAGTTCAAGGGGGGAACACTGAAGCTTTCTTT. The chain employs TRBV18 and TRBJ1-1; the D gene is possibly TRBD1 (6 bases). Germline CDR1 reads KGHSH; CDR2 reads LQKENI. The CDR3 runs 16 residues. V lost 2 bases to trimming and J lost 1 base, with 14 bases between them.

This chain links TRBV5-6 with TRBJ2-3; 8 bases line up with TRBD2. The CDR3 totals 16 residues. The trim removed 1 base at V and 3 bases at J, leaving 7 bases unmatched. Germline V CDR1 and CDR2: SGHDT, YYEEEE. The CDR3 DNA sequence: TGTGCCAGCAGCTTGCTGGGCGGGGGGCGGACAGATACGCAGTATTTT. Its protein product is CASSLLGGGRTDTQYF.

The chain couples TRBV27 to TRBJ1-6; TRBD1 is a possible D gene (5 bases). The CDR3 runs 14 residues. CDR1 is MNHEY and CDR2 is SMNVEV in the germline V gene (reference sequence). Between the trimmed V and J ends, which lost 4 bases and 7 bases, there was a span of 11 bases. Here the CDR3 DNA reads TGTGCCAGCAGTTCCCAGGGCCCCAATTCACCCCTCCACTTT. It codes for CASSSQGPNSPLHF.

This clone showed up just once. This chain joins TRBV6-5 and TRBJ1-2; D gene ambiguous. Germline lookup yields CDR1 MNHEY and CDR2 SVGAGI. Trimming shortened V by 6 bases and J by 8 bases, and 13 bases separated the two germline ends. The CDR3 loop spans 12 amino acids. CDR3: CASRLTTGGYTF. CDR3 in DNA: TGTGCCAGCAGGCTGACGACGGGAGGCTACACCTTC.

The chain combines TRBV4-1 with TRBJ1-5; TRBD1 matches at 7 bases. Germline CDR1 and CDR2: MGHRA and YSYEKL. The CDR3 runs to 15 residues. V lost 0 bases, J lost 5 bases, and 4 bases stayed unmatched. This CDR3 reads CASSQEQGPYQPQHF. CDR3 DNA: TGCGCCAGCAGCCAAGAACAGGGGCCATATCAGCCCCAGCATTTT.

This clone showed up just once. This chain uses TRBV6-5 with TRBJ2-7; maybe TRBD2 (5 bases). V was clipped by 6 bases and J by 2 bases, with 17 bases between them. This CDR3 region has 15 residues. Per germline, CDR1 MNHEY and CDR2 SVGAGI. CDR3 nucleotides: TGTGCCAGCAGAAATCGATGGCGGGCAACCTACGAGCAGTACTTC. It is translated as CASRNRWRATYEQYF.

This clone was seen just once. This chain connects TRBV7-2 to TRBJ2-1; unclear D gene. The CDR3 spans 16 residues. The V gene lost 0 bases and the J gene lost 4 bases, with 13 bases spanning the gap. The germline gives CDR1 SGHTA, CDR2 FQGNSA. The CDR3 DNA reads TGTGCCAGCAGCTTAGCTGGCAGCCTAAAATACAATGAGCAGTTCTTC. Translating it yields CASSLAGSLKYNEQFF.

The chain recombines TRBV13 with TRBJ1-1; no clear D gene. CDR3 size: 14 residues. Germline assignment: CDR1 PRHDT and CDR2 FYEKMQ (reference sequence). V lost 6 bases, J lost 2 bases, and 13 bases lay in between. The CDR3 spells CASRATGRNTEAFF. In DNA, the CDR3 is TGTGCCAGCAGAGCTACGGGCCGAAACACTGAAGCTTTCTTT.

The genes are TRBV5-1 and TRBJ2-1; D gene ambiguous. The CDR3 spans 13 residues. Looked up from germline, CDR1 is SGHRS and CDR2 is YFSETQ. V was clipped by 0 bases and J by 6 bases, with 7 bases between them. The CDR3 DNA reads as TGCGCCAGCAGCTTGGGGCGTATCAATGAGCAGTTCTTC. The encoded protein is CASSLGRINEQFF.

V usage is TRBV6-2 or TRBV6-3 and J usage is TRBJ1-2, with a tentative D call TRBD1 (6 bases). Trimming pared 1 base from V and 7 bases from J, leaving 13 bases between. The CDR3 has 14 residues. The germline V gene has CDR1 MNHEY and CDR2 SVGEGT. The CDR3 coding sequence is TGTGCCAGCAGTTACTTGGGGGACAAGAGTGGCTACACCTTC. Translation: CASSYLGDKSGYTF.